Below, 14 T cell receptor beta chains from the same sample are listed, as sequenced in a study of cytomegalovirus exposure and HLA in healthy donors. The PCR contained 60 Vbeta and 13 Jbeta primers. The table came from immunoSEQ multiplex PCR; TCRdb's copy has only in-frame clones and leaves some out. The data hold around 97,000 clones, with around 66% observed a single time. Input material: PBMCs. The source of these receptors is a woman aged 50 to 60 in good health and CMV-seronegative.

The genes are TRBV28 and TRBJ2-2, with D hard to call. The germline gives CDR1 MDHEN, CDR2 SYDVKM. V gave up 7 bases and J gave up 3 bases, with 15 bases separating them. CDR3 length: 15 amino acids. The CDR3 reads CASTLGPVDTGELFF. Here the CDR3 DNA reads TGTGCCAGCACCCTAGGCCCTGTGGACACCGGGGAGCTGTTTTTT.

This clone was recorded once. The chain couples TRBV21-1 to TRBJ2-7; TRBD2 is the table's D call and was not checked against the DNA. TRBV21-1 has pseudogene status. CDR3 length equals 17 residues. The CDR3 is CASSVTGGPFSFYEQYF. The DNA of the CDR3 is TGTGCCAGCAGCGTTACGGGAGGGCCTTTTTCGTTTTACGAGCAGTACTTC.

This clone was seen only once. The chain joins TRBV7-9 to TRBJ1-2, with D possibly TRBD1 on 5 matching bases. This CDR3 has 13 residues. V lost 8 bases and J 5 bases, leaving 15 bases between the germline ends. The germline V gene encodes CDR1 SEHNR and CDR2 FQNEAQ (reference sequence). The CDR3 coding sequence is TGTGCCAGCTCCTCGGTGGGGGGGTATGGCTACACCTTC. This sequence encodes CASSSVGGYGYTF.

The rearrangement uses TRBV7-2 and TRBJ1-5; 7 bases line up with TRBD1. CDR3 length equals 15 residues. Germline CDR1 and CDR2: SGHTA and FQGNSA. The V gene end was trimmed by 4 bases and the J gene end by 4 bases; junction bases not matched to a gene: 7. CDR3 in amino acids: CASSSPTGENQPQHF. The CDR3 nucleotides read TGTGCCAGCAGCTCTCCTACAGGGGAGAATCAGCCCCAGCATTTT.

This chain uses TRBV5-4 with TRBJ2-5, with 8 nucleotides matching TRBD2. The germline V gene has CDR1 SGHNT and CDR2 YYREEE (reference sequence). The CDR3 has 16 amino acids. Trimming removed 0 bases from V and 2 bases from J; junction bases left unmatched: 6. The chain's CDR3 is CASSLGGSGSQETQYF. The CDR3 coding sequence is TGTGCCAGCAGCTTGGGGGGGAGCGGGAGTCAAGAGACCCAGTACTTC.

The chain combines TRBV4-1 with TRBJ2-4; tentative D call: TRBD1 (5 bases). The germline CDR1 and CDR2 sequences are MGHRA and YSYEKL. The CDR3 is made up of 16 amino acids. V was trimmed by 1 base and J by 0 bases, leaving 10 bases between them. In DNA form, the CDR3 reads TGCGCCAGCAGCCAAGTGACAGAACTAGCCAAAAACATTCAGTACTTC. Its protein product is CASSQVTELAKNIQYF.

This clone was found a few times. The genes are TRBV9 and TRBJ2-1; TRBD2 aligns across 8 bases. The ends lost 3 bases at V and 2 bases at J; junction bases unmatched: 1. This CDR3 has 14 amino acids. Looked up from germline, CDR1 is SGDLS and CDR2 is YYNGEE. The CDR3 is CASSEAGAYNEQFF. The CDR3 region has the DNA TGTGCCAGCAGCGAAGCGGGAGCCTACAATGAGCAGTTCTTC.

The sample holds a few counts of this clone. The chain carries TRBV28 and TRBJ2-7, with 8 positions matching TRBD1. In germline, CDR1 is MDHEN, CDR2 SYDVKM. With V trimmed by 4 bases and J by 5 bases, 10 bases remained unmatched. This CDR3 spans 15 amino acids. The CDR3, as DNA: TGTGCCAGCAGTTCCCAGGGGGCCCAGGTGAACGAGCAGTACTTC. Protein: CASSSQGAQVNEQYF.

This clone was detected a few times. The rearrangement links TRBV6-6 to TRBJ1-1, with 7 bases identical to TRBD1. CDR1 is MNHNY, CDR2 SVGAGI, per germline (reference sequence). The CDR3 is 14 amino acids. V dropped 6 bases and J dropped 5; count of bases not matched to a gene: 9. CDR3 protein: CASSLTGSDTEAFF. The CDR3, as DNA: TGTGCCAGCAGCTTGACAGGGTCGGATACTGAAGCTTTCTTT.

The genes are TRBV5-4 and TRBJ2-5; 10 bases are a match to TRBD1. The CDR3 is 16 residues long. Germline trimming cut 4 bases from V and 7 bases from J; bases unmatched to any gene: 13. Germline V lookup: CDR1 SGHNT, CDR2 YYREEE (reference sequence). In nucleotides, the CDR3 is TGTGCCAGCAGCACCGCCGGGACAGGGGACGGGTGGACCCAGTACTTC. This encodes CASSTAGTGDGWTQYF. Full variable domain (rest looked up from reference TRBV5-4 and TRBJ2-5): ETGVTQSPTHLIKTRGQQVTLRCSSQSGHNTVSWYQQALGQGPQFIFQYYREEENGRGNFPPRFSGLQFPNYSSELNVNALELDDSALYLCASSTAGTGDGWTQYFGPGTRLLVL.

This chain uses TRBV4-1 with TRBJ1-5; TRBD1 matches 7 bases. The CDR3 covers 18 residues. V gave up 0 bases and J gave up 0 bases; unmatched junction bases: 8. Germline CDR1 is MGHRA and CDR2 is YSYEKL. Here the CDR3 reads CASSQESSTGVSNQPQHF. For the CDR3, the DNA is TGCGCCAGCAGCCAAGAAAGTAGCACAGGGGTTAGCAATCAGCCCCAGCATTTT.

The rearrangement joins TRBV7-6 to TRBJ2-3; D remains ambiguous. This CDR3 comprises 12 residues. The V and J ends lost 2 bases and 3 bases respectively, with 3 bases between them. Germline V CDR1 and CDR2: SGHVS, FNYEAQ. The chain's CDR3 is CASSLITDTQYF. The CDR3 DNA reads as TGTGCCAGCAGCTTAATAACAGATACGCAGTATTTT.

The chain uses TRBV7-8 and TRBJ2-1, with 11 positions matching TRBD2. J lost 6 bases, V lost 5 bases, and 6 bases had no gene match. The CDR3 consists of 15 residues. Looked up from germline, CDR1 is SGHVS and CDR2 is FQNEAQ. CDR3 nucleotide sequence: TGTGCCAGCAGCCCTAGACTAGCGGGGACCAATGAGCAGTTCTTC. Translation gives CASSPRLAGTNEQFF.

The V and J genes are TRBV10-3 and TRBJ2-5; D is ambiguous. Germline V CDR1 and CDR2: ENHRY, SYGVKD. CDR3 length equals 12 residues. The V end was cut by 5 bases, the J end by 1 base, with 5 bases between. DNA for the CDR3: TGTGCCATCAGTCCGAGCCAAGAGACCCAGTACTTC. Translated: CAISPSQETQYF.